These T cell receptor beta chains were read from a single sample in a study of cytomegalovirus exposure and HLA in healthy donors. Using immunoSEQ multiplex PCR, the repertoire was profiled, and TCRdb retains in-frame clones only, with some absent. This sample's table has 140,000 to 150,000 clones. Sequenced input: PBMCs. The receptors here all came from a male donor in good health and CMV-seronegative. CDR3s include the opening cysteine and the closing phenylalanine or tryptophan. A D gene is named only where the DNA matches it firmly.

CDR3aa: CASSYGTGWTDTQYF
CDR3nt: TGTGCCAGCAGTTACGGGACAGGGTGGACAGATACGCAGTATTTT
j_gene: TRBJ2-3
v_gene: TRBV6-5
d_gene: TRBD1

CDR3aa: CASSPSRVGQGNLLLSNQPQHF
CDR3nt: TGTGCCAGTAGCCCATCCCGCGTGGGACAGGGTAACCTGTTACTAAGCAATCAGCCCCAGCATTTT
j_gene: TRBJ1-5
v_gene: TRBV19
d_gene: TRBD1

CDR3aa: CASSLGPAGETQYF
CDR3nt: TGTGCCAGCAGCCTCGGACCAGCGGGGGAGACCCAGTACTTC
j_gene: TRBJ2-5
v_gene: TRBV7-9
d_gene: TRBD2

CDR3aa: CASRELAGGIYEQYF
CDR3nt: TGTGCCAGCCGAGAGCTAGCGGGGGGGATCTACGAGCAGTACTTC
j_gene: TRBJ2-7
v_gene: TRBV6-4
d_gene: TRBD2

CDR3aa: CAWSGTGLDGYTF
CDR3nt: TGTGCCTGGAGCGGGACAGGGTTGGATGGCTACACCTTC
j_gene: TRBJ1-2
v_gene: TRBV30
d_gene: TRBD1

CDR3aa: CASSGGLAKNIQYF
CDR3nt: TGTGCCAGCTCCGGGGGTTTAGCCAAAAACATTCAGTACTTC
j_gene: TRBJ2-4
v_gene: TRBV18
d_gene: -

CDR3aa: CAIRSQGGTEAFF
CDR3nt: TGTGCCATCAGGTCACAGGGTGGAACTGAAGCTTTCTTT
j_gene: TRBJ1-1
v_gene: TRBV10-3
d_gene: -

CDR3aa: CASSDRASNTEAFF
CDR3nt: TGTGCCAGCAGCGACAGGGCTTCGAACACTGAAGCTTTCTTT
j_gene: TRBJ1-1
v_gene: TRBV7-2
d_gene: TRBD1

CDR3aa: CASSQGGVESQYF
CDR3nt: TGTGCCAGCAGTCAGGGGGGTGTGGAATCCCAGTACTTC
j_gene: TRBJ2-5
v_gene: TRBV28
d_gene: -

CDR3aa: CAWATIRGSYEQYF
CDR3nt: TGTGCCTGGGCGACTATTAGGGGGTCCTACGAGCAGTACTTC
j_gene: TRBJ2-7
v_gene: TRBV30
d_gene: -

CDR3aa: CASSVGTSGGQYF
CDR3nt: TGTGCCAGCAGCGTAGGGACTAGCGGGGGGCAGTACTTC
j_gene: TRBJ2-7
v_gene: TRBV5-6
d_gene: TRBD2

CDR3aa: CSARVREF
CDR3nt: TGCAGTGCTAGAGTCCGGGAGTTC
j_gene: TRBJ1-2
v_gene: TRBV20-1
d_gene: -

CDR3aa: CASSYRRITEAFF
CDR3nt: TGTGCCAGCAGTTACAGGAGGATCACTGAAGCTTTCTTT
j_gene: TRBJ1-1
v_gene: TRBV6-5
d_gene: -

CDR3aa: CASSTSGRGYEQYF
CDR3nt: TGTGCCAGCAGTACTAGCGGGAGAGGGTACGAGCAGTACTTC
j_gene: TRBJ2-7
v_gene: TRBV25-1
d_gene: TRBD2

CDR3aa: CASSLLVLYNEQFF
CDR3nt: TGTGCCAGCAGCTTATTAGTCCTTTACAATGAGCAGTTCTTC
j_gene: TRBJ2-1
v_gene: TRBV7-9
d_gene: -

CDR3aa: CASTSSGGAYNEQFF
CDR3nt: TGTGCCAGTACCTCCAGCGGAGGAGCCTACAATGAGCAGTTCTTC
j_gene: TRBJ2-1
v_gene: TRBV19
d_gene: -

CDR3aa: CATSLSGGGWFGEQYF
CDR3nt: TGTGCCACCAGCCTCTCGGGGGGCGGGTGGTTTGGCGAGCAGTACTTC
j_gene: TRBJ2-7
v_gene: TRBV15
d_gene: -

CDR3aa: CASSLAIGYEQYF
CDR3nt: TGTGCCAGCAGCTTAGCGATCGGCTACGAGCAGTACTTC
j_gene: TRBJ2-7
v_gene: TRBV7-6
d_gene: -

CDR3aa: CASSQDPQVGTGGNEQFF
CDR3nt: TGTGCCAGCAGCCAAGATCCCCAGGTCGGGACAGGGGGTAATGAGCAGTTCTTC
j_gene: TRBJ2-1
v_gene: TRBV4-2
d_gene: TRBD1

CDR3aa: CASSPPGGIAGLPYEQYF
CDR3nt: TGTGCCAGCTCACCACCGGGGGGCATAGCGGGATTACCCTACGAGCAGTACTTC
j_gene: TRBJ2-7
v_gene: TRBV18
d_gene: TRBD2

CDR3aa: CASSSGQASREAEAFF
CDR3nt: TGTGCTAGTTCCAGTGGGCAGGCCAGTAGGGAGGCTGAAGCTTTCTTT
j_gene: TRBJ1-1
v_gene: TRBV12-5
d_gene: -

CDR3aa: CAWNRGDLGKQYF
CDR3nt: TGTGCCTGGAACAGGGGTGATCTTGGGAAGCAGTACTTC
j_gene: TRBJ2-7
v_gene: TRBV30
d_gene: TRBD1

CDR3aa: CASSPGLAGGPATGELFF
CDR3nt: TGTGCCAGCAGCCCTGGACTAGCGGGAGGGCCGGCCACCGGGGAGCTGTTTTTT
j_gene: TRBJ2-2
v_gene: TRBV7-9
d_gene: TRBD2

CDR3aa: CASSVAVEARSNYGYTF
CDR3nt: TGTGCCAGCAGCGTAGCTGTAGAGGCCAGATCTAACTATGGCTACACCTTC
j_gene: TRBJ1-2
v_gene: TRBV9
d_gene: -

CDR3aa: CASSYSGPYEQYF
CDR3nt: TGTGCCAGCAGTTACTCGGGCCCATACGAGCAGTACTTC
j_gene: TRBJ2-7
v_gene: TRBV6-5
d_gene: -

CDR3aa: CASSLGTSGGNPTDTQYF
CDR3nt: TGTGCCAGCAGCTTAGGGACTAGCGGGGGTAACCCCACAGATACGCAGTATTTT
j_gene: TRBJ2-3
v_gene: TRBV7-3
d_gene: TRBD2

CDR3aa: CATSRDSSSYNEQFF
CDR3nt: TGTGCCACCAGCAGAGATAGCAGCTCCTACAATGAGCAGTTCTTC
j_gene: TRBJ2-1
v_gene: TRBV15
d_gene: -

CDR3aa: CAWSGQGASDYGYTF
CDR3nt: TGTGCCTGGAGCGGACAGGGGGCGTCTGACTATGGCTACACCTTC
j_gene: TRBJ1-2
v_gene: TRBV30
d_gene: TRBD1

CDR3aa: CSVEVTRGPGDEQFF
CDR3nt: TGCAGCGTTGAGGTTACTAGGGGACCGGGGGATGAGCAGTTCTTC
j_gene: TRBJ2-1
v_gene: TRBV29-1
d_gene: -

CDR3aa: CAWSPRGLRTYEQYF
CDR3nt: TGTGCCTGGAGTCCCCGCGGGTTGCGTACCTACGAGCAGTACTTC
j_gene: TRBJ2-7
v_gene: TRBV30
d_gene: -

CDR3aa: CASSSSLGGEQFF
CDR3nt: TGCGCCAGCAGTTCATCACTGGGAGGGGAGCAGTTCTTC
j_gene: TRBJ2-1
v_gene: TRBV5-1
d_gene: TRBD2

CDR3aa: CASSYQVSNQPQHF
CDR3nt: TGTGCCAGCAGTTATCAGGTTAGCAATCAGCCCCAGCATTTT
j_gene: TRBJ1-5
v_gene: TRBV28
d_gene: -

CDR3aa: CASTLTAGGTGYTF
CDR3nt: TGTGCCAGCACCCTAACAGCAGGGGGCACTGGCTACACCTTC
j_gene: TRBJ1-2
v_gene: TRBV27
d_gene: TRBD1

CDR3aa: CASSRRQDGAYGYTF
CDR3nt: TGTGCCAGCTCACGGCGACAGGATGGGGCCTATGGCTACACCTTC
j_gene: TRBJ1-2
v_gene: TRBV18
d_gene: -